This T cell receptor (beta chain) was sequenced for a study of cytomegalovirus exposure and HLA in healthy donors. Study-wide background: Later analysis reported that the 120 or so validation repertoires shared the platform of the 600 to 750 first-cohort repertoires.

The length of the CDR3 is 16 residues. Germline-derived CDR1 and CDR2 are MGHDK and SYGVNS. Trimming pared 4 bases from V and 7 bases from J, leaving 22 bases between. Study-wide points: Three chains tied to CMV proved CMV antigen-specific in vitro. Investigators reported approximately 150 TCR beta chains as tied to cytomegalovirus.

On this clone: The antigen remains unidentified.

Separate from the approximately 700-subject first cohort was the 120-subject validation cohort, to which the donors belonged. The protocol was immunoSEQ multiplex PCR, while the TCRdb copy is restricted to in-frame clones and leaves out a portion. The repertoire has 82,000 or so clones, approximately 95% of them found once; the top ten carry approximately 0.73%. This clonotype was sampled from a woman aged 18 to 35 in good health and CMV-seronegative. Sequencing was performed on PBMCs. This sequence joins TRBV25-1 and TRBJ1-2; tentative D call: TRBD1 (6 bases). DNA for the CDR3: TGTGCCAGCAGTGGGACGACTGGGGGCCCCTTTGGTGGCTACACCTTC. Amino acid sequence: CASSGTTGGPFGGYTF.